These 10 T cell receptor beta chains were all obtained from the same sample, sequenced in a study of blood T cell repertoires in COVID-19. Data came from immunoSEQ multiplex PCR; TCRdb stores just in-frame clones and leaves some out. The table lists 300,000 to 350,000 clones, over 70% of them singletons. Sequences were obtained from PBMCs or T cells enriched from blood (not recorded which). These receptors came from a man under 40 who had recovered from COVID-19.

This chain joins TRBV19 and TRBJ2-2; 13 bases are shared with TRBD2. The CDR3 runs to 17 residues. Per germline, CDR1 LNHDA and CDR2 SQIVND (reference sequence). J gave up 3 bases and V 6 bases, and 7 bases lay outside the gene matches. DNA for the CDR3: TGTGCCAGTAGCCATACTAGCGGGGGGGCCTACACCGGGGAGCTGTTTTTT. The encoded protein is CASSHTSGGAYTGELFF.

The chain uses TRBV4-1 and TRBJ1-3, with TRBD1 identical over 11 bases. V lost 4 bases to trimming and J lost 7 bases; unmatched junction nucleotides: 3. This CDR3 has 14 amino acids. Germline lookup yields CDR1 MGHRA and CDR2 YSYEKL. CDR3 residues: CASSRGQGDNTIYF. CDR3 nucleotide sequence: TGCGCCAGCAGCCGGGGACAGGGGGACAACACCATATATTTT.

V usage is TRBV27 and J usage is TRBJ1-2; the D is unclear. V lost 3 bases and J 3 bases, leaving 8 bases between the germline ends. Germline assignment: CDR1 MNHEY and CDR2 SMNVEV (reference sequence). The CDR3 is 13 residues long. The CDR3 DNA reads as TGTGCCAGCAGTTTCAAGGACTACTATGGCTACACCTTC. It encodes CASSFKDYYGYTF.

This rearrangement joins TRBV30 to TRBJ2-1, with 11 bases that match TRBD2. Germline trimming cut 3 bases from V and 2 bases from J; bases unmatched to any gene: 3. Germline V gene data show CDR1 as GTSNPN and CDR2 as SVGIG (reference sequence). CDR3 length: 15 residues. CDR3 sequence (DNA): TGTGCCTGGAGCCATAGCGGGGGGGCCTACAATGAGCAGTTCTTC. Amino acids: CAWSHSGGAYNEQFF.

This clone turned up a few times. The chain recombines TRBV27 with TRBJ2-7; D call uncertain. Germline V gene data show CDR1 as MNHEY and CDR2 as SMNVEV (reference sequence). V was shortened by 5 bases and J by 5 bases, with 13 bases between the two germline ends. The CDR3 runs to 13 residues. The CDR3: CASSPPRPHEQYF. CDR3 sequence (DNA): TGTGCCAGCAGTCCCCCGCGGCCCCACGAGCAGTACTTC.

This clone appeared once. The rearrangement joins TRBV10-3 to TRBJ1-2, with TRBD1 matching 7 bases. CDR3 length: 15 amino acids. Germline V gene sequence: CDR1 ENHRY, CDR2 SYGVKD. V shed 0 bases and J 5 bases; nucleotides not matched to a gene: 6. The CDR3 bases are TGTGCCATCAGTGAGTCGGGCAGGGGGACGTATGGCTACACCTTC. Its protein is CAISESGRGTYGYTF.

The chain uses TRBV6-5 and TRBJ2-1; D is undetermined. Trimming took off 2 bases at V and 1 base at J, with 9 bases between the two ends. Germline V lookup: CDR1 MNHEY, CDR2 SVGAGI. This CDR3 is built from 15 residues. The CDR3 DNA is TGTGCCAGCAGTTACGAGGAGCCATCCTACAATGAGCAGTTCTTC. This sequence encodes CASSYEEPSYNEQFF.

The chain carries TRBV28 and TRBJ2-7; 9 nucleotides line up with TRBD2. Germline loops: CDR1 MDHEN, CDR2 SYDVKM. The CDR3 has 13 amino acids. Trimming cost V 6 bases and J 10 bases; bases outside gene matches: 10. DNA for the CDR3: TGTGCCAGCAGCTCCGGGACTAGCCGTTTTCAGTACTTC. It is translated as CASSSGTSRFQYF.

V is TRBV4-1 and J is TRBJ2-7, with D perhaps matching TRBD1 (5 bases). This CDR3 contains 14 residues. The V end lost 5 bases, the J end lost 0 bases, and 11 bases lay between the germline ends. Per the germline V gene, CDR1 is MGHRA and CDR2 is YSYEKL. The CDR3 region has the DNA TGCGCCAGCAGCTATAGACAGCTCTCCTACGAGCAGTACTTC. Protein product: CASSYRQLSYEQYF.

A remark on this clone: Other DNA sequences within the sample encode an identical CDR3. The V call is TRBV5-1, the J call TRBJ2-7; the D is unclear. CDR3 length equals 14 residues. V lost 0 bases and J 0 bases, leaving 7 bases between the germline ends. Germline V gene lookup returns CDR1 SGHRS and CDR2 YFSETQ. For the CDR3, the DNA is TGCGCCAGCAGCTTGGCGTCCGGCTCCTACGAGCAGTACTTC. This encodes CASSLASGSYEQYF.